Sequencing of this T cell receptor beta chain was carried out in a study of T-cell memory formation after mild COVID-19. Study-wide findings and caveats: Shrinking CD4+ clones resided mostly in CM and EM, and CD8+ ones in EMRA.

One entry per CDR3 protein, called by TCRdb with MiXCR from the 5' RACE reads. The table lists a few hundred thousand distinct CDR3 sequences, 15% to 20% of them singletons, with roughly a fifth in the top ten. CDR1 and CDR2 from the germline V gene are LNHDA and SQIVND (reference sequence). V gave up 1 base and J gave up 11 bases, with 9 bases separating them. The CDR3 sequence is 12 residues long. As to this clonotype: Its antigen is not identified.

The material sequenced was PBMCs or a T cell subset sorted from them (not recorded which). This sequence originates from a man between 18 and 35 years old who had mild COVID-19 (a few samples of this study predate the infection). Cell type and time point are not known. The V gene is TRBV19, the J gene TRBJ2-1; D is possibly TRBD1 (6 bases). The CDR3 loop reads CASSIVGTQQFF. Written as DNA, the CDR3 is TGTGCCAGTAGTATAGTGGGGACACAGCAGTTCTTC.